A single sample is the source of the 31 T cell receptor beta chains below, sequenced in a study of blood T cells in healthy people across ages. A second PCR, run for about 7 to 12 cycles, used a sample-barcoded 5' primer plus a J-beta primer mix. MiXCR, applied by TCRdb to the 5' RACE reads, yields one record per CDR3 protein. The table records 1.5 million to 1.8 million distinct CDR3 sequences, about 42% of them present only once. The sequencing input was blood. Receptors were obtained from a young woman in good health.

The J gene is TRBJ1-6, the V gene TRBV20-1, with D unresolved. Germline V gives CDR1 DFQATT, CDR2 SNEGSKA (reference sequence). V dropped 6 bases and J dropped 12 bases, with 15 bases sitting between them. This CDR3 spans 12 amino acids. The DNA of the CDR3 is TGCAGTGCCTTGGAAGGGTCGAAACCCCTCCACTTT. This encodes CSALEGSKPLHF.

CDR3 nucleotide sequence: TGTGCCATCAGTGAACCGGGGGTCGCCAAAAACATTCAGTACTTC. The encoded protein is CAISEPGVAKNIQYF. This sequence joins TRBV10-3 and TRBJ2-4; D is possibly TRBD2 (6 bases). The CDR3 length is 15 residues. The V and J ends lost 3 bases and 1 base respectively, with 10 bases between them. The germline CDR1 and CDR2 sequences are ENHRY and SYGVKD.

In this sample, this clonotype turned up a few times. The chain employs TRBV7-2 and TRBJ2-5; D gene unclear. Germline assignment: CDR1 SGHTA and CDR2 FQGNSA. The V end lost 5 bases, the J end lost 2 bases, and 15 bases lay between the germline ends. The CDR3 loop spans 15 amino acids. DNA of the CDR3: TGTGCCAGCAGCGGACGTCTTTCCCGACAAGAGACCCAGTACTTC. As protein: CASSGRLSRQETQYF.

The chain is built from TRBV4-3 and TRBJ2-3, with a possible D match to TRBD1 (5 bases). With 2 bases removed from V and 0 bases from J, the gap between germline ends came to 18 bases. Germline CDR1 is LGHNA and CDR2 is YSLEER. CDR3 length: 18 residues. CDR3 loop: CASSQHATDRHSTDTQYF. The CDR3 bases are TGCGCCAGCAGCCAACACGCCACAGACAGACATAGCACAGATACGCAGTATTTT.

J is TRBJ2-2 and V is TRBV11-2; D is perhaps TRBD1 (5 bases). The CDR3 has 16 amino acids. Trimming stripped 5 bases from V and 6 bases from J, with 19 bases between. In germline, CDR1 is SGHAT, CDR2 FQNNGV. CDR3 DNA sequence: TGTGCCAGCAGCCCAGGGCAGGGAAGGGTAGCCGGGGAGCTGTTTTTT. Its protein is CASSPGQGRVAGELFF.

The CDR3 region has the DNA TGTGCCAGCAGGCTCACGGGGGAGACCCAGTACTTC. Translated: CASRLTGETQYF. V gene TRBV6-1 combines with J gene TRBJ2-5, with D possibly matching TRBD2 (5 bases). Germline V lookup: CDR1 MNHNS, CDR2 SASEGT. The V and J ends lost 6 bases and 5 bases respectively, with 10 bases between them. There are 12 residues in the CDR3.

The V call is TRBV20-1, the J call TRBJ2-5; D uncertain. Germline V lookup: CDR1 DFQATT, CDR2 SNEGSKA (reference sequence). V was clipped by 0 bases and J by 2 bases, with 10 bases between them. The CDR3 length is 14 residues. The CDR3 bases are TGCAGTGCTAGAGATCGGACGGAACAAGAGACCCAGTACTTC. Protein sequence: CSARDRTEQETQYF.

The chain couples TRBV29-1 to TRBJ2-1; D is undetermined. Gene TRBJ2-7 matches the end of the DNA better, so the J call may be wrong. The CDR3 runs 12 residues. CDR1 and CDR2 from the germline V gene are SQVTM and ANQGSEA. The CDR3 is CSVIGAYNEQYF. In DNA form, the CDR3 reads TGCAGCGTTATCGGCGCCTACAATGAGCAGTACTTC.

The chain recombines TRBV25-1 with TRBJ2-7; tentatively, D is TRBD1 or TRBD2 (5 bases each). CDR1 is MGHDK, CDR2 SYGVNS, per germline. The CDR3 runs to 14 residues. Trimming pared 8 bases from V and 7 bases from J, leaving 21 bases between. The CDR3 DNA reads TGTGCCAGCCGCCTGGGAGCAACAGGCAATGAGCAGTACTTC. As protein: CASRLGATGNEQYF.

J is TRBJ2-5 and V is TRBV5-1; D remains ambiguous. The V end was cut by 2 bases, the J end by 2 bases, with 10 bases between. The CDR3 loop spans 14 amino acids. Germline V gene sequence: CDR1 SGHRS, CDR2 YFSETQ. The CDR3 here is CASSFLLKQETQYF. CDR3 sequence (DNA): TGCGCCAGCAGCTTCCTGCTAAAGCAAGAGACCCAGTACTTC.

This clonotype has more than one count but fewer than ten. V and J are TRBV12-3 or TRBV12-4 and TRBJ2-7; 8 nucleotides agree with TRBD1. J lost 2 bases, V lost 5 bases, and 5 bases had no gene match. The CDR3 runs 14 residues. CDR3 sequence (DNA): TGTGCCAGCAGTATTGGACAGGGTCCCTACGAGCAGTACTTC. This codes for CASSIGQGPYEQYF.

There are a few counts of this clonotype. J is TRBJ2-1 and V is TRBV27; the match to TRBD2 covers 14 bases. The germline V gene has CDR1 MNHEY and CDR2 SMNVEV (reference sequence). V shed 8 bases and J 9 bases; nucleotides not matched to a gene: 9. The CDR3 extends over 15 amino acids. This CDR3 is CASYPGLAGVSEQFF. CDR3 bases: TGTGCCAGCTACCCGGGACTAGCGGGAGTAAGTGAGCAGTTCTTC.

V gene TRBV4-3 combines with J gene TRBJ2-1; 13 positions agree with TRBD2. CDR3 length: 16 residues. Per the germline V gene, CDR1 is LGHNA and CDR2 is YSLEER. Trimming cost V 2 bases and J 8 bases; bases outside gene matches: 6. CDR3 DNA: TGCGCCAGCAGCCAAAAACTAGCGGGGGGGCTGGATGAGCAGTTCTTC. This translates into CASSQKLAGGLDEQFF.

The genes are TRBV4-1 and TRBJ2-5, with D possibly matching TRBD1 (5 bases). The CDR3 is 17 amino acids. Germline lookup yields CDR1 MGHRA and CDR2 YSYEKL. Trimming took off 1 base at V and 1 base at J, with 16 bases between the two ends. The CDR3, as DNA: TGCGCCAGCAGCCAAGCAAGCAGGGCATGGATCCAAGAGACCCAGTACTTC. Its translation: CASSQASRAWIQETQYF.

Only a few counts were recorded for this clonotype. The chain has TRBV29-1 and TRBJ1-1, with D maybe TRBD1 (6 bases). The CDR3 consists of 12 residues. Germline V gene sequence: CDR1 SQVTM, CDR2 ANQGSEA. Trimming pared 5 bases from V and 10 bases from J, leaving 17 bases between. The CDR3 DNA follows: TGCAGCGTTCCCCGGCAGGGGCCAGGAGCTTTCTTT. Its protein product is CSVPRQGPGAFF.

The CDR3 region has the DNA TGCGCCAGCAGCCAAAGAGCGGGAGGGCCTTTGGAAGAGCAGTACTTC. Its protein is CASSQRAGGPLEEQYF. The chain has TRBV4-3 and TRBJ2-5, with 10 bases identical to TRBD2. CDR3 length: 16 amino acids. The V gene end was trimmed by 2 bases and the J gene end by 11 bases; junction bases not matched to a gene: 14. From germline, CDR1 is LGHNA and CDR2 YSLEER.

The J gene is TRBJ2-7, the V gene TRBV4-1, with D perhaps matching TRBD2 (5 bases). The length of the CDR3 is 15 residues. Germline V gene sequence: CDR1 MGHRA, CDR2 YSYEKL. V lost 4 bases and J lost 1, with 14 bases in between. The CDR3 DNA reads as TGCGCCAGCAGCCCGACGGAGGTGGGATCCTACGAGCAGTACTTC. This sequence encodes CASSPTEVGSYEQYF.

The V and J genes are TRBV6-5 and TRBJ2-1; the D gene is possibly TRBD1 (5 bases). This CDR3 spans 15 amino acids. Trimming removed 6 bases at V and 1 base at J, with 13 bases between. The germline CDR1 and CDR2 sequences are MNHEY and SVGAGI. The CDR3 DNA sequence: TGTGCCAGCAGGGAAGTAGCAGGGTCCTACAATGAGCAGTTCTTC. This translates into CASREVAGSYNEQFF.

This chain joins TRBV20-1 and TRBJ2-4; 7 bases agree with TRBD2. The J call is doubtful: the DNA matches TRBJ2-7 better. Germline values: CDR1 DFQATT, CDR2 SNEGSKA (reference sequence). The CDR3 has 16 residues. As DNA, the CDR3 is TGCAGTGCTAGAGATCGGCGGGGAGGGCCTCATTACGAGCAGTACTTC. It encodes CSARDRRGGPHYEQYF.

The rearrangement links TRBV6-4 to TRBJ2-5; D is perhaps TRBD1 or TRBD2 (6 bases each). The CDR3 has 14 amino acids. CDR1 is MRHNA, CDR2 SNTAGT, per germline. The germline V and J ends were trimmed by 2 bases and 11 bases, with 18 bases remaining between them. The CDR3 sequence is CASSDVAGGNEQYF. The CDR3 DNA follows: TGTGCCAGCAGTGACGTTGCCGGGGGCAATGAGCAGTACTTC.

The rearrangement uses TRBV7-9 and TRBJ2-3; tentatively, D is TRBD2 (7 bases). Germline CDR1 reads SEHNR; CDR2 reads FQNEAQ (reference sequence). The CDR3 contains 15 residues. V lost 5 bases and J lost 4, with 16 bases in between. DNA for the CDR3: TGTGCCAGCAGCGATATGGGGGGGGCTTCAGATACGCAGTATTTT. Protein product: CASSDMGGASDTQYF.

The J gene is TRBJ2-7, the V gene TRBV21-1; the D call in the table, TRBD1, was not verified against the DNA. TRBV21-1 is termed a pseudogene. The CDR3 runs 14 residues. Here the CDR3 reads CASSKGDRAYEQYF. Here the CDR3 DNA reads TGTGCCAGCAGCAAAGGGGACAGAGCCTACGAGCAGTACTTC.

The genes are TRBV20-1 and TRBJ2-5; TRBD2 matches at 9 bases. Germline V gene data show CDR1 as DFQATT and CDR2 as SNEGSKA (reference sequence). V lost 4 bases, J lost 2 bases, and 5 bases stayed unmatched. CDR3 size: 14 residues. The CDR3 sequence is CSATLGLAQETQYF. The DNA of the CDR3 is TGCAGTGCTACTTTAGGACTAGCGCAAGAGACCCAGTACTTC.

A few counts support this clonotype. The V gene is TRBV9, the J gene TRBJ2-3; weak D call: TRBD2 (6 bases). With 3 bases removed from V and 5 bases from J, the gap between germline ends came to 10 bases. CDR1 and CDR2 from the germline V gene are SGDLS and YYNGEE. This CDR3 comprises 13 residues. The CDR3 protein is CASSANSGDTQYF. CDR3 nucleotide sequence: TGTGCCAGCAGCGCCAATAGCGGAGATACGCAGTATTTT.

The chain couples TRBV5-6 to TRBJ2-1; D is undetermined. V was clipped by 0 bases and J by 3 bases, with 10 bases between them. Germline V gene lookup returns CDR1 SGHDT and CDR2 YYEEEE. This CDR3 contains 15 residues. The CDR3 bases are TGTGCCAGCAGCTTGGTTCGGCAGCTCTACAATGAGCAGTTCTTC. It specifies CASSLVRQLYNEQFF.

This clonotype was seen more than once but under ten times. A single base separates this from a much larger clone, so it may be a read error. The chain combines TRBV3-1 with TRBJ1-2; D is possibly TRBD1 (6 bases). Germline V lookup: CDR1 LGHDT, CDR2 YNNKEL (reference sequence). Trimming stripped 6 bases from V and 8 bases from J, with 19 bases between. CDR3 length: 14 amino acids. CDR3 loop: CASRPSGQPLGYTF. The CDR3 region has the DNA TGTGCCAGCAGACCTTCTGGACAGCCCTTAGGCTACACCTTC.

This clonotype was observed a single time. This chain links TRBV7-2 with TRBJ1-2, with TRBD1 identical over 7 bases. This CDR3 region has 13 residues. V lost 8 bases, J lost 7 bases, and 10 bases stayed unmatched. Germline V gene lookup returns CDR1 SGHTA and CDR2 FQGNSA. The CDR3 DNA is TGTGCCAGCGAAGTCGGGCAGGGGGGTGGCTACACCTTC. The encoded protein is CASEVGQGGGYTF. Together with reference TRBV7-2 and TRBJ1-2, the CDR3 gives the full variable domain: GAGVSQSPSNKVTEKGKDVELRCDPISGHTALYWYRQSLGQGLEFLIYFQGNSAPDKSGLPSDRFSAERTGGSVSTLTIQRTQQEDSAVYLCASEVGQGGGYTFGSGTRLTVV.

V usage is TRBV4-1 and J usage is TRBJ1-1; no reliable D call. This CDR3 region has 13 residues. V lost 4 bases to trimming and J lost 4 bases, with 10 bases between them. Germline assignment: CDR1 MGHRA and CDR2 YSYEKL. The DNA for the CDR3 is TGCGCCAGCAGCCCGCACCTGTTCACTGAAGCTTTCTTT. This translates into CASSPHLFTEAFF.

The CDR3 DNA is TGTGCCAGCACTCTCGAGGGGTACAATGAGCAGTTCTTC. Its translation is CASTLEGYNEQFF. V gene TRBV2 combines with J gene TRBJ2-1, with D perhaps TRBD1 or TRBD2 (5 bases each). The V gene lost 7 bases and the J gene lost 4 bases, with 11 bases spanning the gap. Germline-derived CDR1 and CDR2 are SNHLY and FYNNEI. CDR3 length: 13 residues. Combining the CDR3 with reference TRBV2 and TRBJ2-1 gives the whole variable domain EPEVTQTPSHQVTQMGQEVILRCVPISNHLYFYWYRQILGQKVEFLVSFYNNEISEKSEIFDDQFSVERPDGSNFTLKIRSTKLEDSAMYFCASTLEGYNEQFFGPGTRLTVL.

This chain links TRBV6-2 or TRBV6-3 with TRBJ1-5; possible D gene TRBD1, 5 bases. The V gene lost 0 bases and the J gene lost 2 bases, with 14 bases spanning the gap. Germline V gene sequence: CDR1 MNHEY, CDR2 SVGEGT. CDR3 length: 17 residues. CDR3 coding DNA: TGTGCCAGCAGTTACTCGATAGGCGGAGGGGGCAATCAGCCCCAGCATTTT. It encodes CASSYSIGGGGNQPQHF.

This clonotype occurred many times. CDR3 sequence: CASSLDGNQPQHF. In DNA form, the CDR3 reads TGCGCCAGCAGCTTGGACGGCAATCAGCCCCAGCATTTT. The V gene is TRBV5-1, the J gene TRBJ1-5, with D hard to call. V was cut by 0 bases and J by 2 bases, with 3 bases left in between. Germline loops: CDR1 SGHRS, CDR2 YFSETQ. CDR3 length: 13 amino acids.